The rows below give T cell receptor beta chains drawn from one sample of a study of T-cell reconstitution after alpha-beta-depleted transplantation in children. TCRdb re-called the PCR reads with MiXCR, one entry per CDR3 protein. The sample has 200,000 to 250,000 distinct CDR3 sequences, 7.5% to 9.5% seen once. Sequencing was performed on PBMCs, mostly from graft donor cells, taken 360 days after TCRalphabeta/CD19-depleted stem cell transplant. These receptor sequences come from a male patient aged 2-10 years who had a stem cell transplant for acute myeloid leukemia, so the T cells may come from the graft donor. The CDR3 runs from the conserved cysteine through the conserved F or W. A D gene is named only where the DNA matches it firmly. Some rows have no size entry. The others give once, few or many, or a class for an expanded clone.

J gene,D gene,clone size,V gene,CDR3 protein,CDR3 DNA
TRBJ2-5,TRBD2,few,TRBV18,CASSPLSGSSGNWGETQYF,TGTGCCAGCTCACCACTCTCGGGATCTAGCGGGAATTGGGGAGAGACCCAGTACTTC
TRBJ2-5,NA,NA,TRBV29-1,CSVGQAWETQYF,TGCAGCGTTGGACAGGCGTGGGAGACCCAGTACTTC
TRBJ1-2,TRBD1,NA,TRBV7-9,CASSYAGTGYVGYGYTF,TGTGCCAGCAGCTACGCCGGGACAGGTTACGTAGGCTATGGCTACACCTTC
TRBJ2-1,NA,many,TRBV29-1,CSVADKTYNEQFF,TGCAGCGTTGCTGACAAAACCTACAATGAGCAGTTCTTC
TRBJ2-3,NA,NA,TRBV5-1,CASSQGPGAQYF,TGCGCCAGCAGTCAGGGGCCGGGGGCGCAGTATTTT
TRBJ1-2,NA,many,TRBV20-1,CSAREGTNYGYTF,TGCAGTGCTAGAGAAGGAACTAACTATGGCTACACCTTC
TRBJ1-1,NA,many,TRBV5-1,CASSLGDRNTEAFF,TGCGCCAGCAGCTTGGGGGACCGCAACACTGAAGCTTTCTTT
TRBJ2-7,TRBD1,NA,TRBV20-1,CSVGTGFYEQYF,TGCAGTGTTGGGACAGGGTTCTACGAGCAGTACTTC
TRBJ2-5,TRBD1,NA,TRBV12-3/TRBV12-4,CASRRQGSDETQYF,TGTGCCAGCAGGCGACAGGGAAGCGATGAGACCCAGTACTTC
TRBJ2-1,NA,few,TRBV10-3,CAISESLGALDEQFF,TGTGCCATCAGTGAGTCGTTGGGGGCTCTGGATGAGCAGTTCTTC
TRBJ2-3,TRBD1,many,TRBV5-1,CASSLQGAGDTQYF,TGCGCCAGCAGCCTACAGGGGGCTGGAGATACGCAGTATTTT
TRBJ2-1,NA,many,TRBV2,CASSGVGDNEQFF,TGTGCCAGCAGTGGGGTTGGGGACAATGAGCAGTTCTTC
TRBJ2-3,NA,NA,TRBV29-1,CSVDRSGTDTQYF,TGCAGCGTTGACAGATCGGGCACAGATACGCAGTATTTT
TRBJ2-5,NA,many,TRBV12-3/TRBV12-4,CASSLRGGKETQYF,TGTGCCAGCAGTTTAAGAGGGGGGAAAGAGACCCAGTACTTC
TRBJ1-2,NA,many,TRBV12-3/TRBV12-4,CASPEGQGSKGYTF,TGTGCCAGCCCCGAGGGGCAGGGATCAAAAGGCTACACCTTC
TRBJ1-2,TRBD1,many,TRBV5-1,CASSKLGTGTNYGYTF,TGCGCCAGCAGCAAATTAGGGACAGGGACGAACTATGGCTACACCTTC
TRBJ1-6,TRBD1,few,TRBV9,CASSGGGTGESPLHF,TGTGCCAGCAGCGGCGGAGGGACAGGCGAGTCACCCCTCCACTTT
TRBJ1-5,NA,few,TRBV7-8,CASSLTPTGQPQHF,TGTGCCAGCAGCCTAACCCCGACGGGCCAGCCCCAGCATTTT
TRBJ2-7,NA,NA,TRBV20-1,CSALVDSYEQYF,TGCAGTGCTTTAGTAGACTCCTACGAGCAGTACTTC
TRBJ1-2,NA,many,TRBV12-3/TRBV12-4,CASNQGIYGYTF,TGTGCCAGCAATCAGGGTATCTATGGCTACACCTTC
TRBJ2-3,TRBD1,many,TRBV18,CASFTGVVADTQYF,TGTGCCAGCTTTACAGGGGTTGTGGCAGATACGCAGTATTTT
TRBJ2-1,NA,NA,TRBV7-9,CASSLGRGNNEQFF,TGTGCCAGCAGCTTAGGGAGGGGCAACAATGAGCAGTTCTTC
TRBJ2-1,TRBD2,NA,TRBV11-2,CASSLDPSGNNEQFF,TGTGCCAGCAGCTTAGATCCTAGCGGGAACAATGAGCAGTTCTTC
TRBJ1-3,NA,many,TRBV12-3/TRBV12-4,CASSSDGRAGNTIYF,TGTGCCAGCAGTTCCGATGGGAGGGCTGGAAACACCATATATTTT
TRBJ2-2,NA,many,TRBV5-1,CASSLGNRVDGELFF,TGCGCCAGCAGCTTGGGCAACAGGGTTGACGGGGAGCTGTTTTTT
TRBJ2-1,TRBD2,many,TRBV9,CASSVGTSGRYSYNEQFF,TGTGCCAGCAGCGTAGGCACTAGCGGGAGGTATTCCTACAATGAGCAGTTCTTC
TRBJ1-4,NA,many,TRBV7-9,CASRLTRDNEKLFF,TGTGCCAGCAGATTAACCCGTGACAATGAAAAACTGTTTTTT
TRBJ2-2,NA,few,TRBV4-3,CASSLSVGLGGSTGELFF,TGCGCCAGCAGCCTCTCCGTAGGCCTGGGGGGAAGCACCGGGGAGCTGTTTTTT
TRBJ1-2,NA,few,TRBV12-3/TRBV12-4,CASKPALWSSRGYTF,TGTGCCAGCAAGCCCGCCTTATGGAGTTCGCGAGGCTACACCTTC
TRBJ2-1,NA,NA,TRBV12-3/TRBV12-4,CASSFRAGGYRRNEQFF,TGTGCCAGCAGTTTTCGTGCTGGGGGTTACCGTCGGAATGAGCAGTTCTTC
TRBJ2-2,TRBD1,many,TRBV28,CASSLWGQGNTGELFF,TGTGCCAGCAGTTTATGGGGACAGGGGAACACCGGGGAGCTGTTTTTT
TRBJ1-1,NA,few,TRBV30,CAWTRSRDTEAFF,TGTGCCTGGACCAGATCCAGGGACACTGAAGCTTTCTTT
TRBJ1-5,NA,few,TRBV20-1,CSARETGVPHQPQHF,TGCAGTGCGCGGGAAACGGGAGTCCCCCATCAGCCCCAGCATTTT
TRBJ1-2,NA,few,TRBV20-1,CSARLAYGYTF,TGCAGTGCTAGGTTGGCCTATGGCTACACCTTC
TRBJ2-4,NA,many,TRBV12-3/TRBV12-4,CASRGGSKNIQYF,TGTGCCAGCAGGGGGGGAAGTAAAAACATTCAGTACTTC
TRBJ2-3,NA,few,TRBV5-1,CASSSPLRSPYYTDTQYF,TGCGCCAGCAGCTCGCCTTTGCGGTCACCTTATTACACAGATACGCAGTATTTT
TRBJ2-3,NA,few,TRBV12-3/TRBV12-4,CASSQAVGDTQYF,TGTGCCAGCAGCCAAGCCGTTGGGGATACGCAGTATTTT
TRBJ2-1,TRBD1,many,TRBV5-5,CASSSTGGTYNEQFF,TGTGCCAGCAGCTCGACAGGGGGCACCTACAATGAGCAGTTCTTC
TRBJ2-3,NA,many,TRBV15,CATSYLRGDTQYF,TGTGCCACCAGCTACCTAAGGGGAGATACGCAGTATTTT
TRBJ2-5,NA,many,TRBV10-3,CAISEGNQETQYF,TGTGCCATCAGTGAGGGTAATCAAGAGACCCAGTACTTC
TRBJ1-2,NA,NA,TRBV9,CASSVGAVRNGGYTF,TGTGCCAGCAGCGTAGGGGCAGTCAGAAACGGGGGCTACACCTTC
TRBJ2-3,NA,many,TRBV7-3,CASSLHGTDTQYF,TGTGCCAGCAGCTTACACGGCACAGATACGCAGTATTTT
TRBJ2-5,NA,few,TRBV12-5,CASGATEGQYF,TGTGCTAGTGGCGCCACGGAGGGCCAGTACTTC
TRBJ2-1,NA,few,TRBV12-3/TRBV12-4,CASTTGQAARNEQFF,TGTGCCAGCACCACCGGGCAGGCTGCGAGGAATGAGCAGTTCTTC
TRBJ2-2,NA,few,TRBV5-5,CASSLAGDITGELFF,TGTGCCAGCAGCTTGGCGGGGGATATCACCGGGGAGCTGTTTTTT
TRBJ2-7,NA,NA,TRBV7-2,CASSLMRSYEQYF,TGTGCCAGCAGCTTAATGCGGAGCTACGAGCAGTACTTC
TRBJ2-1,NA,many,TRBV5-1,CASSDGTDPLWIQSYNEQFF,TGCGCCAGCTCCGACGGGACTGACCCTTTGTGGATTCAATCCTACAATGAGCAGTTCTTC
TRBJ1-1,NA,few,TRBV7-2,CASSSTALTEAFF,TGTGCCAGCAGCTCCACGGCCCTCACTGAAGCTTTCTTT
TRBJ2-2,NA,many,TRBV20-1,CSARDPWSNTGELFF,TGCAGTGCTAGAGATCCCTGGTCGAACACCGGGGAGCTGTTTTTT
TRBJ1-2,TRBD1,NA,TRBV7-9,CASSKGTDYGYTF,TGTGCCAGCAGCAAAGGGACAGACTATGGCTACACCTTC
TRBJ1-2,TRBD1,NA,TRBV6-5,CASSWTGSGGYTF,TGTGCCAGCAGTTGGACAGGGAGTGGGGGCTACACCTTC
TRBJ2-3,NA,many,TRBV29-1,CSVRSGGNADTQYF,TGCAGCGTTCGGTCTGGCGGGAACGCAGATACGCAGTATTTT
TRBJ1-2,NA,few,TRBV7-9,CASSLANEGGAYGYTF,TGTGCCAGCAGCTTAGCGAACGAGGGGGGCGCTTATGGCTACACCTTC